The rows below give T cell receptor beta chains drawn from one sample of a study of CD8 T cells in ankylosing spondylitis. TCRdb redid the calling of the 5' RACE reads with MiXCR, one entry per CDR3 protein. The table has fewer than 450,000 distinct CDR3 sequences, about a sixth seen once; the top ten hold about 0.94%. Sequencing used blood, either unsorted or a sorted T cell fraction (not recorded which). The source is a male donor with ankylosing spondylitis. Both conserved end residues are part of each CDR3. D genes are given only for firm matches.

d_gene	v_gene	j_gene	CDR3aa
.	TRBV12-3/TRBV12-4	TRBJ1-2	CASSFRSAGDFGGYTF
TRBD1	TRBV5-6	TRBJ2-6	CASSLVRRQGASGANVLTF
.	TRBV7-2	TRBJ2-5	CASSGYQIETQYF
.	TRBV7-9	TRBJ1-1	CASSLSVMNTEAFF
.	TRBV28	TRBJ2-7	CASSSPGLRISYEQYF
.	TRBV20-1	TRBJ1-2	CSASNLNYGYTF
TRBD1	TRBV3-1	TRBJ1-2	CASSPTPGGGHTF
.	TRBV10-3	TRBJ1-2	CAISDHTANYGYTF
.	TRBV6-2/TRBV6-3	TRBJ1-6	CASSYAGNSYNSPLHF
TRBD2	TRBV3-1	TRBJ2-1	CASSQSAGGNEQFF
TRBD2	TRBV5-5	TRBJ2-5	CASSSTLSGGKETQYF
.	TRBV7-2	TRBJ1-6	CASSPRAYSYNSPLHF
TRBD2	TRBV29-1	TRBJ2-3	CSVRATRGGLSTDTQYF
TRBD2	TRBV12-3/TRBV12-4	TRBJ2-3	CASQRGRAVAGSTDTQYF
.	TRBV12-3/TRBV12-4	TRBJ2-3	CASSAQGIPTDTQYF
.	TRBV5-5	TRBJ2-5	CASTQGPRPQETQYF
TRBD2	TRBV5-1	TRBJ2-1	CASSLEGLAGGEQFF
TRBD1	TRBV5-1	TRBJ2-1	CASSLGDRADNEQFF
.	TRBV12-3/TRBV12-4	TRBJ2-5	CASRERGRISYF
TRBD2	TRBV4-2	TRBJ2-1	CASSQRASGTVYRDNEQFF
.	TRBV5-1	TRBJ1-1	CASSERPPMNTEAFF
.	TRBV20-1	TRBJ1-4	CSARQGAEKLFF
.	TRBV2	TRBJ1-5	CASSAHKNSNQPQHF
.	TRBV28	TRBJ1-5	CASTFGAWGANQPQHF
TRBD1	TRBV6-5	TRBJ1-4	CASSSYRGEKLFF
TRBD2	TRBV27	TRBJ2-7	CASSSIAGAGYEQYF
.	TRBV2	TRBJ2-1	CASGRVSYNEQFF
TRBD1	TRBV5-1	TRBJ1-1	CASSRDREEAFF
.	TRBV5-1	TRBJ2-3	CASSLVAGSDTQYF
TRBD2	TRBV14	TRBJ2-7	CASSQARFSTSDSYEQYF
TRBD2	TRBV10-3	TRBJ2-7	CAKEGLAGKGEQYF
.	TRBV5-6	TRBJ1-1	CASSFRWAEAFF
TRBD1	TRBV5-1	TRBJ2-7	CASSSTGGSYEQYF
.	TRBV10-3	TRBJ2-7	CAISETGTLPSYEQYF
TRBD1	TRBV5-7	TRBJ2-3	CASTPEGRGLITDTQYF
.	TRBV30	TRBJ2-5	CAWTRDSHRETQYF
.	TRBV20-1	TRBJ1-5	CSARDAAGRNQPQHF
.	TRBV5-5	TRBJ1-1	CASSFDLMGTEAFF
TRBD2	TRBV2	TRBJ2-1	CASSAGTSGSNEQFF
.	TRBV11-2	TRBJ1-5	CASSSLQEVSNQPQHF
.	TRBV7-2	TRBJ2-5	CASSFSREYWETQYF
.	TRBV24-1	TRBJ2-2	CATSAGQLAGELFF
TRBD1	TRBV12-3/TRBV12-4	TRBJ2-5	CASSGTGLSTQYF
TRBD1	TRBV20-1	TRBJ1-1	CSARVQDRSNTEAFF
TRBD2	TRBV7-9	TRBJ2-2	CASKLAGVGYTGELFF
TRBD1	TRBV7-6	TRBJ1-4	CASSEGTGATNEKLFF
TRBD1	TRBV20-1	TRBJ1-4	CSAHRGRRTNEKLFF
.	TRBV12-5	TRBJ2-3	CASGPARDTQYF
TRBD2	TRBV29-1	TRBJ2-3	CSASGRKDTQYF
TRBD1	TRBV5-1	TRBJ2-7	CASSLSSGQGREQYF
TRBD2	TRBV7-2	TRBJ2-7	CASSLARRTSGTYEQYF
TRBD2	TRBV5-1	TRBJ2-5	CASSLVFGLAGLPQETQYF
.	TRBV5-6	TRBJ2-7	CASRLPGLGSEDEQYF
.	TRBV5-1	TRBJ2-7	CASNSGASGEQYF
.	TRBV7-8	TRBJ2-3	CASSSSRVDTQYF
.	TRBV3-1	TRBJ2-7	CASSQMRIGEQYF
.	TRBV12-3/TRBV12-4	TRBJ1-5	CASSYGNSNQPQHF
.	TRBV12-3/TRBV12-4	TRBJ2-1	CASSLGDKNNEQFF
TRBD1	TRBV5-1	TRBJ1-1	CASSFTPGGSEAFF
.	TRBV29-1	TRBJ1-1	CSVEAPPLQVGTEAFF